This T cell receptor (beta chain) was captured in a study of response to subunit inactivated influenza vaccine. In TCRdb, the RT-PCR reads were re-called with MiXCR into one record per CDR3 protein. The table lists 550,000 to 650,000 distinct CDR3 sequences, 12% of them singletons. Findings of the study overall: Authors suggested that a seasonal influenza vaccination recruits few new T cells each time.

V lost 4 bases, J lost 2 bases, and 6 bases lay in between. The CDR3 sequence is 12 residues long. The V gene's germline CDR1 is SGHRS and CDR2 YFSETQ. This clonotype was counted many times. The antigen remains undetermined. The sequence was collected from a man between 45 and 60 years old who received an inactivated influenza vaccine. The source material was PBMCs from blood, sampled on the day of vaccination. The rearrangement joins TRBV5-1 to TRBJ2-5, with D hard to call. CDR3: CASSPTQETQYF. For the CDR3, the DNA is TGCGCCAGCAGCCCAACTCAAGAGACCCAGTACTTC.